The 3 T cell receptor beta chains listed next were all sequenced from one sample in a study of Ad26.COV2.S vaccination and SARS-CoV-2 variants. Treatment noted: over 15 received Ad26.COV2.S at low or high dose, single or two shots; several received placebo; per-sample allocation not given. Sampling was performed 63 days after the first vaccine or placebo injection. Produced via immunoSEQ multiplex PCR; TCRdb's table is partial and in-frame only. The table lists roughly 500,000 clones, 87% of them singletons, with around 13% in the top ten. Sequencing used peripheral blood, obtained in a trial of Ad26.COV2.S vaccine versus placebo. These receptor sequences come from a person between 18 and 65 years old who received the Ad26.COV2.S COVID-19 vaccine or a placebo.

The chain combines TRBV19 with TRBJ2-3; tentative D call: TRBD2 (6 bases). Germline loops: CDR1 LNHDA, CDR2 SQIVND (reference sequence). CDR3 size: 15 residues. Between the trimmed V and J ends, which lost 6 bases and 6 bases, there was a span of 19 bases. The CDR3 spells CASSVGWGVVDTQYF. CDR3 nucleotide sequence: TGTGCCAGTAGCGTAGGATGGGGGGTCGTCGATACGCAGTATTTT.

The CDR3 coding sequence is TGTGCCAGCAGCCCGGGACTACCCACCGGGGAGCTGTTTTTT. Amino acids: CASSPGLPTGELFF. This rearrangement joins TRBV3-1 (or the pseudogene TRBV3-2) to TRBJ2-2, with 7 bases aligning to TRBD2. The J segment lost 4 bases and the V segment lost 4 bases, leaving 3 bases of the junction unmatched. Germline CDR1 LGHDT, CDR2 YNNKEL (reference sequence). The CDR3 has 14 residues.

This clone occurred a few times. The chain is built from TRBV27 and TRBJ1-1, with 9 positions matching TRBD1. From germline, CDR1 is MNHEY and CDR2 SMNVEV (reference sequence). Unmatched junction bases numbered 9, after V lost 6 bases and J lost 4 bases. This CDR3 region has 15 residues. Written as DNA, the CDR3 is TGTGCCAGCAGGCTAACAGGGGGCTGGGGCACTGAAGCTTTCTTT. This sequence encodes CASRLTGGWGTEAFF.